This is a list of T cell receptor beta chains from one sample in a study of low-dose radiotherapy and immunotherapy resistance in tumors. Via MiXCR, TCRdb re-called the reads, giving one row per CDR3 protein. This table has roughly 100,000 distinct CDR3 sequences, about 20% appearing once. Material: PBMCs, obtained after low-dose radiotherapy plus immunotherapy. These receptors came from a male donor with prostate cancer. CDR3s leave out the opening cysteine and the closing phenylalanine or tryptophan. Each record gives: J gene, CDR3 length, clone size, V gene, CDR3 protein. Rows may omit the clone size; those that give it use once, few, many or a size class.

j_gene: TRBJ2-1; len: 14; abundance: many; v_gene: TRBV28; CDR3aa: ASSNPTGPLDNEQF
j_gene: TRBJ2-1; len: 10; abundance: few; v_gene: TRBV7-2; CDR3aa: ASSPQLAATF
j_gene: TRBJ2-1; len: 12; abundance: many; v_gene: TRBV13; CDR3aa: ASSLGARGDEQF
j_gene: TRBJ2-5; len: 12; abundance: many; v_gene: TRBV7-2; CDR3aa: ASSRGLTSETQY
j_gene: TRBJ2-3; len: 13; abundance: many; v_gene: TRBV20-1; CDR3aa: SATPHGLPADTQY
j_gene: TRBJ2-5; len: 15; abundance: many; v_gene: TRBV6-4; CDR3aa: ARRPGSRKVREETQY
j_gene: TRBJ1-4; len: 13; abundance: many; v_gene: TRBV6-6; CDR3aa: ASKTAGGENEKLF
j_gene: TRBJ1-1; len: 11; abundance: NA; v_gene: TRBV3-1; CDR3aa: ASSQERGTEAF
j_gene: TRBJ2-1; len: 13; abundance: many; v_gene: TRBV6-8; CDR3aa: ASSRLSDRKNEQF
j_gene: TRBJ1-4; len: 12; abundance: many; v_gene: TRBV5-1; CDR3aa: ASSSRAANEKLF
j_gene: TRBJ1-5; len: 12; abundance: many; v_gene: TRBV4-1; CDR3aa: ASSQVGEDQPQH
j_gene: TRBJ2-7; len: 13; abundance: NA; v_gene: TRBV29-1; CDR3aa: SGGRWRGDSYEQY
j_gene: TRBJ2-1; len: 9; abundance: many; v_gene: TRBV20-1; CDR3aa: SAAPRGEQF
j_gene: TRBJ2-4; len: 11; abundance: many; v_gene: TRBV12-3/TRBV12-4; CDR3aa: ASSSSGGNIQY
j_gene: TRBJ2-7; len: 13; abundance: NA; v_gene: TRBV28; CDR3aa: ASSLRGRIPYEQY
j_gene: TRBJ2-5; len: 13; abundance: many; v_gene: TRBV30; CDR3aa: AWKLAGGSEKTQY
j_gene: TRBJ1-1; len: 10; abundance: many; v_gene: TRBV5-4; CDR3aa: ASSLGTFEAF
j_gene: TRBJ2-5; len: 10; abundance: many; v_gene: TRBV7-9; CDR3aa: ASRDSQETQY
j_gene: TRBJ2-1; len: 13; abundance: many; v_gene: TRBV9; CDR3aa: ASSVTTGSNNEQF
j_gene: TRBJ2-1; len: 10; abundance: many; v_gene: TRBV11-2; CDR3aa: ASSVAGNEQF
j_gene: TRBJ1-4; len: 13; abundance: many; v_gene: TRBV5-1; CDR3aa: ASSLADRANEKLF
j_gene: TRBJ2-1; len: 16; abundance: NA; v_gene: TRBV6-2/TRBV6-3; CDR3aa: ASSYSNPRGGKYNEQF
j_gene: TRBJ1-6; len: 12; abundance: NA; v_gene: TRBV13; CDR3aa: ASSFREGRSPLH
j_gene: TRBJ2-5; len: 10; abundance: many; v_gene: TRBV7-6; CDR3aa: ASSARYETQY
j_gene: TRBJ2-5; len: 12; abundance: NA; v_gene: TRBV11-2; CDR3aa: ASSLRRYGETQY
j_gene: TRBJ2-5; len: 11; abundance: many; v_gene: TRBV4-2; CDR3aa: ASSQDLWETQY
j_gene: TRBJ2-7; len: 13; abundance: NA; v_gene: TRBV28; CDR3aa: ASRRRQGALREQY
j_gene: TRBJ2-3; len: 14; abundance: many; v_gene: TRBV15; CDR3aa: ATSNEVRIDTDTQY
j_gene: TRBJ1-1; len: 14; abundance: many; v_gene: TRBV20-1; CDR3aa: SARDRGLGGDTEAF
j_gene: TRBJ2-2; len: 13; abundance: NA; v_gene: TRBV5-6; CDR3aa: ASSLLTGNTGELF
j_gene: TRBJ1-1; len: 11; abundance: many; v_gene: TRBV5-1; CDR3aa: ASSLGRGTEAF
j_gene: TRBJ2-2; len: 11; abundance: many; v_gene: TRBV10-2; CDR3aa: ASRTGNTGELF
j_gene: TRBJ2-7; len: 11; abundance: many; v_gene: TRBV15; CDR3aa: ATSRGASYEQY
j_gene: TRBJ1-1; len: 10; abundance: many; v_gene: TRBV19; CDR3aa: ASSQRDTEAF
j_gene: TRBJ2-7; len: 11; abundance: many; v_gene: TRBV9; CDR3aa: ASSVGQGGEQY
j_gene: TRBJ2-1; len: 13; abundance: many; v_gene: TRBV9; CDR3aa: ASSVGSGGYNEQF
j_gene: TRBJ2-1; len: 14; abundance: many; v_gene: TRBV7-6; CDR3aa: ASSSETGVLQYEQF
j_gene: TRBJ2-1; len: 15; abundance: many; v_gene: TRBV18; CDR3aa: ASSRGQSGSGTNEQF
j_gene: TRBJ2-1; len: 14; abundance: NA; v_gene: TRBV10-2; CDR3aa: ASSRSIAGGSNEQF
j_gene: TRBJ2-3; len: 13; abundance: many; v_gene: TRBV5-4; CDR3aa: ASSLEASSTDTQY
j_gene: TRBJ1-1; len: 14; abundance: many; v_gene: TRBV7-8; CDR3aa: ASSFVMGATGTEAF
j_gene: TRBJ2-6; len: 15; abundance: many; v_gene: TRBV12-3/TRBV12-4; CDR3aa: ASIPTGPSPGANVLT
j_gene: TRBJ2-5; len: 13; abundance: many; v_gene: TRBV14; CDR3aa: ASSQEGPGWGTQY
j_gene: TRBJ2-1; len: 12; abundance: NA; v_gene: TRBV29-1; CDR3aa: SYQAQGAQDEQF